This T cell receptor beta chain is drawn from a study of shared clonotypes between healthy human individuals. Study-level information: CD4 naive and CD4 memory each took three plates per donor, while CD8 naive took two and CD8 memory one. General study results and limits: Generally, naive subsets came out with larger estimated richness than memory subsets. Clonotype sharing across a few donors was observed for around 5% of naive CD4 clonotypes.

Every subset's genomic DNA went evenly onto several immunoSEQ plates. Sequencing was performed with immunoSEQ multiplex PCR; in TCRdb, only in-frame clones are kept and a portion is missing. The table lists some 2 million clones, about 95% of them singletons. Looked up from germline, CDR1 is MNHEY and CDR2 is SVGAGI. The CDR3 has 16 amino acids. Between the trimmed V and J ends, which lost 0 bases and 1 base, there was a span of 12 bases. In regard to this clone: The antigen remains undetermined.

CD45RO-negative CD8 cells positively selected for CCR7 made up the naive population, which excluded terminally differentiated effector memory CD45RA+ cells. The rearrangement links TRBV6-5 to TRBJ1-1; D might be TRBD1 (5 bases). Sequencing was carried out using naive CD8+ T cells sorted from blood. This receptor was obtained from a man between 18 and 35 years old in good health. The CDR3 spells CASSYSLGQGNTEAFF. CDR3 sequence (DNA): TGTGCCAGCAGTTACTCTTTAGGTCAGGGGAACACTGAAGCTTTCTTT.